This is a list of T cell receptor beta chains from one sample in a study of CD8+ T cells in alopecia areata. TCRdb keeps only in-frame clones here, not all; method: immunoSEQ multiplex PCR. In the table there are just over 20,000 clones, around 62% of which are singletons. The sample taken for sequencing was CD4+ Tregs sorted from blood. The receptor set was obtained from a human donor with alopecia areata. Both conserved end residues are part of each CDR3. The D gene is left open where the match is weak. Rows give clone size only sometimes, using once, few, many, or a class for an expanded clone.

TRBV7-2	TRBJ2-2	NA	once	TGTGCCAGCAGCTACAACAGGGCCGCGAACACCGGGGAGCTGTTTTTT	CASSYNRAANTGELFF
TRBV28	TRBJ2-4	NA	NA	TGTGCCAGCAGTAGGCAATTCGCCCCACCATTAAACATTCAGTACTTC	CASSRQFAPPLNIQYF
TRBV6-1	TRBJ1-4	NA	NA	TGTGCCAGCCGGGAGGGGACAACTAATGAAAAACTGTTTTTT	CASREGTTNEKLFF
TRBV29-1	TRBJ2-6	NA	few	TGCAGCGTGGACCCCGGGGGTACTGGAGCCAACGTCCTGACTTTC	CSVDPGGTGANVLTF
TRBV11-2	TRBJ2-7	NA	NA	TGTGCCAGCAGCTCTCTATCCTACGAGCAGTACTTC	CASSSLSYEQYF
TRBV7-2	TRBJ2-7	NA	few	TGTGCCAGCAGCTTAGCCGGGCTCCGGGGCGAGCAGTACTTC	CASSLAGLRGEQYF
TRBV7-2	TRBJ1-2	NA	NA	TGTGCCAGCAGCTCACCCGGGACAAATTTCGGCTACACCTTC	CASSSPGTNFGYTF
TRBV30	TRBJ1-4	TRBD1	NA	TGTGCCTGGAGTGTATTCGGACAGGCCCAACATTTT	CAWSVFGQAQHF
TRBV4-1	TRBJ2-5	NA	NA	TGCGCCAGCAGCCAACCAGGGGCGTTGGAGCAGTACTTC	CASSQPGALEQYF
TRBV5-1	TRBJ2-3	NA	few	TGCGCCAGCAGCTCCTCTCCCAGGGGAGATGGGGATACGCAGTATTTT	CASSSSPRGDGDTQYF
TRBV18	TRBJ1-5	NA	NA	TGTGCCAGCTCAGTATCGACGGACTCCAATCAGCCCCAGCATTTT	CASSVSTDSNQPQHF
TRBV18	TRBJ1-3	NA	NA	TGTGCCAGCTCACCTCAACAAGGCTCTGGAAACACCATATATTTT	CASSPQQGSGNTIYF
TRBV5-1	TRBJ2-7	TRBD1	NA	TGCGCCAGCAGCCCGGTAACCGGACAGGGGGTGCGCGAGCAGTACTTC	CASSPVTGQGVREQYF
TRBV29-1	TRBJ2-1	NA	few	TGCAGCGTAGGTCGGGGACCTTACAATGAGCAGTTCTTC	CSVGRGPYNEQFF
TRBV6-6	TRBJ1-2	NA	NA	TGTGCCAGCACCAACCTGGGGCATGGCTACACCTTC	CASTNLGHGYTF
TRBV7-2	TRBJ2-5	NA	NA	TGTGCCAGCAGCCGGGGGGCGGGCGAGACCCAGTACTTC	CASSRGAGETQYF
TRBV30	TRBJ1-4	NA	NA	TGTGCCTGCGACAGAATGAATAATGAAAAACTGTTTTTT	CACDRMNNEKLFF
TRBV7-6	TRBJ2-1	TRBD1	NA	TGTGCCAGCAGCTCGCTACCGGGACAGTCCTACAATGAGCAGTTCTTC	CASSSLPGQSYNEQFF
TRBV29-1	TRBJ2-1	NA	few	TGCAGCGTTGAAGTTTTGGGTCTAAACAATGAGCAGTTCTTC	CSVEVLGLNNEQFF
TRBV7-9	TRBJ2-3	NA	NA	TGTGCCAGCGCCCTCACAGATACGCAGTATTTT	CASALTDTQYF
TRBV18	TRBJ2-1	NA	NA	TGTGCCAGCTCCTCCCGGAGCTCCTACAATGAGCAGTTCTTC	CASSSRSSYNEQFF
TRBV28	TRBJ1-1	TRBD1	few	TGTGCCACCAAAGGACAGGACACTGAAGCTTTCTTT	CATKGQDTEAFF
TRBV30	TRBJ2-7	NA	NA	TGTGCCTGGTCCGCCTCCCGGACAGTCGCCTACGAGCAGTACTTC	CAWSASRTVAYEQYF
TRBV6-5	TRBJ2-7	NA	NA	TGTGCCAGCAGTTCGGCAGAAGACGAGCAGTACTTC	CASSSAEDEQYF
TRBV2	TRBJ1-2	TRBD1	NA	TGTGCCAGCAGCCTGGGGACAGGCTATGGCTACACCTTC	CASSLGTGYGYTF
TRBV10-3	TRBJ2-7	NA	NA	TGTGCCAGCCAGGGGACCGTCGAGGCCTACGAGCAGTACTTC	CASQGTVEAYEQYF
TRBV21-1	TRBJ2-7	NA	few	TGTGCCAGCAGCCCACAGACGGATTACGAGCAGTACTTC	CASSPQTDYEQYF
TRBV19	TRBJ1-2	TRBD1	few	TGTGCCAGTAGGGACAGGGGGCCGGACGGCTACACCTTC	CASRDRGPDGYTF
TRBV7-9	TRBJ2-7	NA	NA	TGTGCCAGCAGCTCCACTTACGAGCAGTACTTC	CASSSTYEQYF